This T cell receptor (beta chain) emerged from a study of Tregs in tolerant kidney transplant recipients. Background on the study: Related graft donors supplied nonmyeloablative bone marrow transplants, and mixed chimerism was transient. Study conclusions and caveats: Tregs expanded with activated donor B cells seemed most donor-specific. Antigen-driven expansion was suggested because donor-specific Tregs expanded more than all Tregs in tolerant patients. Biological reproducibility was not directly addressed in this study.

The CDR3 has 15 amino acids. Germline assignment: CDR1 SNHLY and CDR2 FYNNEI. Trimming cost V 6 bases and J 1 base, with 15 bases left between them. Note on this clone: Its target is unknown.

Repertoires were generated with immunoSEQ multiplex PCR, while TCRdb's copy carries only in-frame clones and drops some. The table includes 50,000 to 85,000 clones, approximately 92% detected once. Sequencing used CD8+ T cells from blood, obtained before the transplant. The chain uses TRBV2 and TRBJ2-5, with D perhaps matching TRBD1 (5 bases). The TCR originated in a human donor who received a combined kidney and bone marrow transplant. CDR3 in DNA: TGTGCCAGCAGACAGACAGTCTCGAGCCAAGAGACCCAGTACTTC. It translates to CASRQTVSSQETQYF. Full variable domain (rest looked up from reference TRBV2 and TRBJ2-5): EPEVTQTPSHQVTQMGQEVILRCVPISNHLYFYWYRQILGQKVEFLVSFYNNEISEKSEIFDDQFSVERPDGSNFTLKIRSTKLEDSAMYFCASRQTVSSQETQYFGPGTRLLVL.